This TCR beta chain was observed in a study of response to subunit inactivated influenza vaccine. Unmatched junction bases numbered 2, after V lost 2 bases and J lost 5 bases. CDR3 size: 14 residues. Germline V gives CDR1 SGHVS, CDR2 FQNEAQ. A remark on this clonotype: Its target is unknown.

Whole-study findings and limits: Authors proposed each seasonal influenza vaccination draws in few new T cells.

TCRdb re-called the RT-PCR reads through MiXCR, storing one row per CDR3 protein. Among about 800,000 distinct CDR3 sequences, around 20% were seen once, and the ten largest hold 10%. The sample here was PBMCs from blood, taken around 5 days after vaccination. This TCR was recovered from a man in his fifties who received an inactivated influenza vaccine. The gene calls are TRBV7-8 and TRBJ2-2, with 7 bases fitting TRBD2. CDR3 sequence reads: CASSLSRGTGELFF. The CDR3 nucleotides are TGTGCCAGCAGCTTATCGCGGGGGACCGGGGAGCTGTTTTTT.